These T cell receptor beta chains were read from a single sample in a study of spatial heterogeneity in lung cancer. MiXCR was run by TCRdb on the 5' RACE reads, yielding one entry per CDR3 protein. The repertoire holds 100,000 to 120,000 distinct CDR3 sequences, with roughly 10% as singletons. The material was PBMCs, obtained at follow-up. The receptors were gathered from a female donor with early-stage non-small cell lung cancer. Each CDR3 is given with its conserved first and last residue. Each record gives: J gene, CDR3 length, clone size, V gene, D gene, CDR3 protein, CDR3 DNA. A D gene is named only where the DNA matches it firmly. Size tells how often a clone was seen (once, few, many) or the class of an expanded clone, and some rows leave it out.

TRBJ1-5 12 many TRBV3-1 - CASSTSNQPQHF TGTGCCAGCAGCACTAGCAATCAGCCCCAGCATTTT
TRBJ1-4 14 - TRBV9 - CAPATGGIGEKLFF TGTGCCCCAGCGACCGGGGGCATCGGTGAAAAACTGTTTTTT
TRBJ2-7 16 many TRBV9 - CASSPARAGSSYEQYF TGTGCCAGCAGCCCAGCGCGGGCGGGTAGCTCCTACGAGCAGTACTTC
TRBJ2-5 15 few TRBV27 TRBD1 CASSPQGLYLETQYF TGTGCCAGCAGTCCACAGGGGCTGTATTTAGAGACCCAGTACTTC
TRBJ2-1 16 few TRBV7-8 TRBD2 CASSKTGTSVGKEQFF TGTGCCAGCAGCAAAACCGGGACTAGCGTAGGCAAGGAGCAGTTCTTC
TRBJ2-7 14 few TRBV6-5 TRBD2 CASSPTSGTHEQYF TGTGCCAGCAGTCCGACTAGCGGGACGCACGAGCAGTACTTC
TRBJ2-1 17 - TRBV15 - CATSRDLITSSYNEQFF TGTGCCACCAGCAGAGATCTTATAACCAGCTCCTACAATGAGCAGTTCTTC
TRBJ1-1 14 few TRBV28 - CASSRYQMNTEAFF TGTGCCAGCAGTCGATACCAGATGAACACTGAAGCTTTCTTT
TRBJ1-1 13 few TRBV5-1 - CASSLGDNTEAFF TGCGCCAGCAGCTTGGGGGACAACACTGAAGCTTTCTTT
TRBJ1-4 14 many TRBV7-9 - CASSVQGSNEKLFF TGTGCCAGCAGCGTACAGGGAAGTAATGAAAAACTGTTTTTT
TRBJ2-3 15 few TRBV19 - CASSPRRDGPDTQYF TGTGCCAGTAGTCCGCGGAGGGACGGCCCAGATACGCAGTATTTT
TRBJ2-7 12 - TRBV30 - CAWSVRRLEQYF TGTGCCTGGAGTGTACGGCGGCTCGAGCAGTACTTC
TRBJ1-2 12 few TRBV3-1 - CASSQETYGYTF TGTGCCAGCAGCCAAGAGACCTATGGCTACACCTTC
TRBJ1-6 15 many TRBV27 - CASSLSSQGNSPLHF TGTGCCAGCAGTTTATCCTCACAGGGAAATTCACCCCTCCACTTT
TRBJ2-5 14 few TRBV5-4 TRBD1 CASSLVGTAETQYF TGTGCCAGCAGCTTGGTTGGGACAGCTGAGACCCAGTACTTC
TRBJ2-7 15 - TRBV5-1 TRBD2 CASRPGLAGVYEQYF TGCGCCAGCAGACCAGGACTAGCGGGAGTCTACGAGCAGTACTTC
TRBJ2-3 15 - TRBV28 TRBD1 CASNSPRQGTDTQYF TGTGCCAGCAACTCTCCCCGACAGGGGACAGATACGCAGTATTTT
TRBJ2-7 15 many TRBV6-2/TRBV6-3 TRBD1 CASSSGTASSYEQYF TGTGCCAGCAGTTCCGGGACAGCCTCCTCCTACGAGCAGTACTTC
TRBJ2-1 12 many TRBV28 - CASSSIPNEQFF TGTGCCAGCAGTTCCATACCGAATGAGCAGTTCTTC
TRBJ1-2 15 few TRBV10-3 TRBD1 CAISELTGQDNGYTF TGTGCCATCAGTGAATTAACGGGACAGGATAATGGCTACACCTTC
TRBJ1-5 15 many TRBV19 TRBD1 CASSIQDRVGQPQHF TGTGCCAGTAGTATACAGGACAGGGTTGGACAGCCCCAGCATTTT